This TCR beta chain was identified during a study of Tregs in tolerant kidney transplant recipients (dated by TCRdb to the late 2010s). A note on the overall study: Transplants used related donors with nonmyeloablative bone marrow transplantation; mixed chimerism was transient in the human trials. The study applied TCRbeta sequencing to find donor-specific regulatory T cells before combined kidney and bone marrow transplantation and then followed those same cells after transplant.

For TCRbeta CDR3 sequencing, genomic DNA from the sorted cells was extracted using the QIAGEN DNeasy Blood and Tissue Kit. High-throughput TCRbeta CDR3 sequencing, including PCR amplification with bias correction and internal controls, was performed commercially through immunoSEQ. Processing in the source paper ran as follows. Unique productive TCRbeta sequences were defined by CDR3 nucleotide sequence when primers matched and otherwise by CDR3 amino acid sequence together with Vbeta and Jbeta genes. As a correction for sorting error, sequences shared between sorted populations at a frequency ratio of 2:1 or less were discarded, and the remaining shared sequences were assigned to the higher population. Sequences were defined as donor-reactive when expanded at least 5-fold in CFSE-low cells versus unstimulated cells and present at a frequency of at least 0.01% in CFSE-low cells. Repertoire divergence was quantified by Jensen-Shannon divergence calculated from the top 100 TCRbeta sequences ranked by frequency. For samples with multiple sequencing runs, sorting error was corrected in each run separately before the runs were combined. In its TCRdb copy, this immuneACCESS table keeps in-frame sequences only and misses some clones. Where compared with another copy, unresolved V genes explain less than half of these, and the others have no known cause. V, J and clone size derive from that table, while D and trimming were established from the DNA sequence. This sample lists tens of thousands of clones; roughly nine tenths were detected once. About 0.36% of the sample comes from the top ten.

Details on this clone: The antigen it recognizes is unknown. No much larger clone is present one base from it, and per-base qualities are unavailable.

After removal of 6 bases from V and 8 bases from J, the junction retains 9 bases not matched to a gene. The CDR1 and CDR2 encoded by the germline V gene (reference sequence) are MNHNY and SVGAGI. The CDR3 holds 13 amino acids from the cysteine to the phenylalanine. Only the CDR3 region is kept as DNA, spanning 39 bases read in frame from base 1. The sample's time point label, decoded: blood sample drawn before combined kidney and bone marrow transplant. Thawed PBMCs were FACS-sorted into unstimulated Tregs (CD4+CD25+CD127-), CD4+ non-Tregs (CD4+CD25-), CD4 cells and CD8 cells. Patients were 4 combined kidney and bone marrow transplant recipients from the ITN036ST trial, and only these trial subjects had samples available. Healthy control blood was separated into PBMCs by Ficoll density gradient and cryopreserved, and patient PBMCs were collected both before and after transplant. The investigation overall reported the following: Expanding Tregs with activated donor B cells appeared to identify the most biologically relevant and donor-specific TCRbeta repertoire. In tolerant patients, the expansion of donor-specific Tregs was greater than global Treg expansion, suggesting that the expansion was antigen-driven rather than nonspecific. The study was limited by small patient numbers, and the findings need validation in larger populations and under other immunosuppression protocols. Because the PCR primers were changed over time for some patients, nucleotide-level comparison could not be performed across the samples from those patients. Although technical replication error seemed to be minimal, the question of biological reproducibility was not addressed directly.

This TCR was sampled from a human donor who received a combined kidney and bone marrow transplant. The chain links TRBV6-6 with TRBJ1-2; TRBD1 matches 7 bases in the middle. Sequencing used CD4+ T cells from blood, obtained before the transplant. The sequenced DNA is TGTGCCAGCAGGGGAGACAGGGATGGGGGCTACACCTTC. It codes for CASRGDRDGGYTF.